The next 25 T cell receptor beta chains were all read from a single sample in a study of shared clonotypes between healthy human individuals. Assay used: immunoSEQ multiplex PCR; TCRdb lists only in-frame clones, some missing. The sample carries 2 million to 2.5 million clones, 90% to 97% recorded once. Specimen: naive CD4+ T cells sorted from blood. Subset given: CD45RA+ positively selected. These receptors all stem from a man aged 18 to 29 in good health.

This chain joins TRBV2 and TRBJ2-1, with 15 bases that match TRBD2. Germline CDR1 SNHLY, CDR2 FYNNEI. The V segment lost 5 bases and the J segment 7 bases; nucleotides outside the gene matches: 6. The CDR3 loop spans 16 amino acids. The CDR3 sequence: CASSSTGTSGRNEQFF. The DNA of the CDR3 is TGTGCCAGCAGTAGCACCGGGACTAGCGGGAGGAATGAGCAGTTCTTC.

This rearrangement joins TRBV5-4 to TRBJ2-2, with a tentative D call TRBD2 (7 bases). CDR1 is SGHNT and CDR2 is YYREEE in the germline V gene (reference sequence). The CDR3 has 16 residues. V lost 2 bases, J lost 4 bases, and 15 bases lay in between. The CDR3 DNA reads TGTGCCAGCAGCTTATGGGGGGGGGCCCCCACCGGGGAGCTGTTTTTT. Translation: CASSLWGGAPTGELFF.

This chain connects TRBV11-2 to TRBJ1-1; 7 nucleotides align to TRBD1. This CDR3 spans 13 amino acids. The junction had 3 bases not matched to a gene; V was cut back by 4 bases and J by 4 bases. CDR1 is SGHAT and CDR2 is FQNNGV in the germline V gene. CDR3 loop: CASSSTGFTEAFF. The CDR3 DNA reads as TGTGCCAGCAGCTCGACAGGGTTCACTGAAGCTTTCTTT.

This chain joins TRBV6-6 and TRBJ2-4, with D perhaps matching TRBD2 (5 bases). Germline CDR1 reads MNHNY; CDR2 reads SVGAGI (reference sequence). The CDR3 sequence is 16 residues long. V was shortened by 0 bases and J by 3 bases, with 12 bases between the two germline ends. CDR3 coding DNA: TGTGCCAGCAGTTACTCAACTAGTGTGGTCAAAAACATTCAGTACTTC. Protein: CASSYSTSVVKNIQYF.

A note on this clone: The junction shows a germline mismatch at one end, possibly a read error. The gene calls are TRBV7-8 and TRBJ1-2; 9 bases match TRBD1. CDR3 length: 15 residues. The V gene's germline CDR1 is SGHVS and CDR2 FQNEAQ. The CDR3 region is CASSLGGQGNFGYTF. The CDR3 region has the DNA TGTGCCAGCAGCTTAGGGGGACAGGGAAACTTTGGCTACACCTTC.

The J gene is TRBJ2-7, the V gene TRBV6-1, with D tentatively TRBD1 or TRBD2 (6 bases each). The V end lost 0 bases, the J end lost 3 bases, and 12 bases lay between the germline ends. The germline gives CDR1 MNHNS, CDR2 SASEGT. This CDR3 is built from 15 residues. The CDR3 DNA reads TGTGCCAGCAGTGAAGCGCCGGGGGCTGGCTACGAGCAGTACTTC. Its protein product is CASSEAPGAGYEQYF.

The CDR3 nucleotides are TGTGCCAGCAGGAGGGGGCCAACTAATGAAAAACTGTTTTTT. Translating it yields CASRRGPTNEKLFF. The chain is built from TRBV6-5 and TRBJ1-4; 7 nucleotides line up with TRBD1. The CDR3 loop spans 14 amino acids. The V gene end was trimmed by 6 bases and the J gene end by 0 bases; junction bases not matched to a gene: 1. The germline CDR1 and CDR2 sequences are MNHEY and SVGAGI.

The chain uses TRBV5-1 and TRBJ2-7; 8 bases line up with TRBD2. This CDR3 is 15 amino acids long. Trimming took 0 bases from V and 3 from J; bases not matched to a gene: 5. Germline values: CDR1 SGHRS, CDR2 YFSETQ. CDR3 DNA sequence: TGCGCCAGCAGCTTGGGTAGCGGGAATGGCTACGAGCAGTACTTC. Translated, it gives CASSLGSGNGYEQYF.

This clone was counted a single time. This chain links TRBV28 with TRBJ2-3; D gene unclear. This CDR3 has 13 amino acids. The V end was cut by 6 bases, the J end by 6 bases, with 13 bases between. Germline V gene data show CDR1 as MDHEN and CDR2 as SYDVKM. The CDR3, as DNA: TGTGCCAGCAGCGAGCCCGTTTTGGATACGCAGTATTTT. It translates to CASSEPVLDTQYF.

The rearrangement uses TRBV7-2 and TRBJ1-5; D remains unclear. The CDR3 consists of 16 residues. Germline V gives CDR1 SGHTA, CDR2 FQGNSA. Trimming took 2 bases from V and 4 from J, leaving 15 bases between them. The CDR3 DNA reads TGTGCCAGCAGCTTAATAACCAAGGGAGGGAATCAGCCCCAGCATTTT. Amino acids: CASSLITKGGNQPQHF. Variable domain in full (rest from reference TRBV7-2 and TRBJ1-5): GAGVSQSPSNKVTEKGKDVELRCDPISGHTALYWYRQSLGQGLEFLIYFQGNSAPDKSGLPSDRFSAERTGGSVSTLTIQRTQQEDSAVYLCASSLITKGGNQPQHFGDGTRLSIL.

V is TRBV5-1 and J is TRBJ2-1; D is ambiguous. The germline CDR1 and CDR2 sequences are SGHRS and YFSETQ. Trimming took 0 bases from V and 0 from J, leaving 7 bases between them. The CDR3 has 15 residues. CDR3 region: CASSLVGISYNEQFF. The CDR3, as DNA: TGCGCCAGCAGCTTGGTCGGTATCTCCTACAATGAGCAGTTCTTC.

This clone was seen a single time. The V and J genes are TRBV7-2 and TRBJ2-2, with 7 bases lining up with TRBD2. From germline, CDR1 is SGHTA and CDR2 FQGNSA. This CDR3 contains 16 residues. V lost 1 base to trimming and J lost 4 bases; unmatched junction nucleotides: 6. The CDR3 bases are TGTGCCAGCAGCTTAGTCGGCGCGGGGGTCACCGGGGAGCTGTTTTTT. Encoded protein: CASSLVGAGVTGELFF.

The chain has TRBV5-4 and TRBJ2-7; TRBD2 matches at 9 bases. This CDR3 is 16 amino acids long. In germline, CDR1 is SGHNT, CDR2 YYREEE (reference sequence). Germline trimming cut 0 bases from V and 2 bases from J; bases unmatched to any gene: 6. As DNA, the CDR3 is TGTGCCAGCAGCTTGGCCGCCCTAGCGGGGCCCTACGAGCAGTACTTC. Encoded protein: CASSLAALAGPYEQYF.

This chain uses TRBV10-3 with TRBJ2-3; the match to TRBD2 covers 7 bases. The germline gives CDR1 ENHRY, CDR2 SYGVKD. The CDR3 has 18 residues. V lost 4 bases and J lost 1; bases outside the gene matches: 14. This chain's CDR3 is CAISAWTSGEGGTDTQYF. CDR3 in DNA: TGTGCCATCAGTGCCTGGACTAGTGGCGAGGGCGGCACAGATACGCAGTATTTT.

This rearrangement joins TRBV18 to TRBJ2-7, with 7 bases matching TRBD1. V gave up 4 bases and J gave up 2 bases; unmatched junction bases: 8. CDR3 length equals 15 residues. Germline assignment: CDR1 KGHSH and CDR2 LQKENI. CDR3 in DNA: TGTGCCAGCTCACAGCAACAGGGGACCCCCTACGAGCAGTACTTC. It encodes CASSQQQGTPYEQYF.

The rearrangement links TRBV10-3 to TRBJ1-1; 11 bases are shared with TRBD1. Germline loops: CDR1 ENHRY, CDR2 SYGVKD. Unmatched junction bases numbered 6, after V lost 6 bases and J lost 3 bases. The CDR3 length is 15 residues. CDR3 nucleotide sequence: TGTGCCATCAGGCCGGGACAGGGGGGGGACACTGAAGCTTTCTTT. This codes for CAIRPGQGGDTEAFF.

The chain couples TRBV6-1 to TRBJ1-2; weak D call: TRBD1 (5 bases). Per germline, CDR1 MNHNS and CDR2 SASEGT. The CDR3 spans 17 residues. The V end lost 3 bases, the J end lost 5 bases, and 22 bases lay between the germline ends. The CDR3 sequence: CASSDNSPRQGRYGYTF. In DNA, the CDR3 is TGTGCCAGCAGTGATAATTCCCCCCGGCAGGGTCGTTATGGCTACACCTTC.

The chain carries TRBV11-3 and TRBJ2-7, with a possible D match to TRBD2 (5 bases). The CDR3 runs 16 residues. V shed 3 bases and J shed 6 bases, with 21 bases lying between them. Germline-derived CDR1 and CDR2 are SGHNT and YENEEA. CDR3 sequence (DNA): TGTGCCAGCAGCTTTGGAACCGAGGGCTCCCAAGGCGAGCAGTACTTC. It specifies CASSFGTEGSQGEQYF.

The chain has TRBV5-1 and TRBJ2-2; the D gene is possibly TRBD1 (8 bases). The germline V gene encodes CDR1 SGHRS and CDR2 YFSETQ. The CDR3 consists of 14 residues. The germline V and J ends were trimmed by 6 bases and 7 bases, with 16 bases remaining between them. The CDR3, as DNA: TGCGCCAGCACCCCGGACAGGGAGGGCGGGGAGCTGTTTTTT. Translating gives CASTPDREGGELFF.

The rearrangement joins TRBV6-1 to TRBJ1-6; D gene ambiguous. Germline V gives CDR1 MNHNS, CDR2 SASEGT. Trimming took 1 base from V and 5 from J, leaving 9 bases between them. The CDR3 is made up of 15 amino acids. CDR3 DNA sequence: TGTGCCAGCAGTGAAGTGGCAGGCAATAATTCACCCCTCCACTTT. Its protein product is CASSEVAGNNSPLHF.

The rearrangement joins TRBV18 to TRBJ2-7; 10 bases are a match to TRBD1. V dropped 3 bases and J dropped 1; count of bases not matched to a gene: 3. Germline values: CDR1 KGHSH, CDR2 LQKENI. The CDR3 extends over 15 amino acids. The CDR3 DNA reads as TGTGCCAGCTCACCGCAGGGACAGGGGTCCTACGAGCAGTACTTC. Amino acid sequence: CASSPQGQGSYEQYF.

The rearrangement joins TRBV7-2 to TRBJ2-4, with TRBD1 matching over 7 bases. In germline, CDR1 is SGHTA, CDR2 FQGNSA. The CDR3 is 16 amino acids. The J segment lost 6 bases and the V segment lost 5 bases, leaving 13 bases of the junction unmatched. The CDR3 is CASSPYRQGIGNIQYF. CDR3 nucleotides: TGTGCCAGCAGCCCTTACCGACAGGGCATCGGAAACATTCAGTACTTC.

The gene calls are TRBV6-5 and TRBJ2-2; TRBD2 agrees at 12 bases. This CDR3 spans 15 amino acids. V was clipped by 5 bases and J by 5 bases; unmatched bases: 3. CDR1 and CDR2 from the germline V gene are MNHEY and SVGAGI. The chain's CDR3 is CASSLAGGKTGELFF. CDR3 in DNA: TGTGCCAGCAGTCTAGCGGGAGGGAAAACCGGGGAGCTGTTTTTT.

CDR3 loop: CASSYPMADQPQHF. DNA for the CDR3: TGTGCCAGCAGTTACCCCATGGCAGATCAGCCCCAGCATTTT. The rearrangement joins TRBV6-6 to TRBJ1-5; no clear D gene. V was shortened by 2 bases and J by 5 bases, with 10 bases between the two germline ends. The V gene's germline CDR1 is MNHNY and CDR2 SVGAGI (reference sequence). The CDR3 has 14 residues.

To note about this clone: Distinct nucleotide sequences in the sample also encode this CDR3. The chain couples TRBV4-3 to TRBJ1-5; D unclear. CDR3 length: 13 residues. Trimming pared 0 bases from V and 6 bases from J, leaving 6 bases between. The germline CDR1 and CDR2 sequences are LGHNA and YSLEER. CDR3 residues: CASSQERSQPQHF. The CDR3 region has the DNA TGCGCCAGCAGCCAAGAAAGGAGTCAGCCCCAGCATTTT.